Described below is a single T cell receptor beta chain sequence and its context. Its recognized antigen is unknown. No clone much larger than this one lies a single base away; base qualities are absent. The data were obtained in a study of tumor-infiltrating lymphocytes in localized non-small cell lung cancer (dated by TCRdb to the early 2020s). Regarding the research as a whole: Several histologies were represented in the cohort, which also included both smokers and never-smokers as well as patients whose samples were collected after neoadjuvant chemotherapy. Resected tumor tissue and uninvolved lung tissue described as non-adjacent to the tumor were contributed by each patient, with both tissues obtained from the same patient. The same patients underwent several integrated assays, with TCR sequencing performed together with flow cytometry, multiplex immunofluorescence, RNA-seq, exome sequencing and proteomics. In total, the ICON cohort consisted of over a hundred surgical patients with localized non-small cell lung cancer who had their tumors resected. The paired tumor versus uninvolved lung comparison of immunoSEQ T-cell fraction included fewer than 65 patients. Paper-wide results and their limitations: Recurrence-free survival showed no association with tumor T-cell fraction measured by TCR sequencing (p = 0.61). Because different assays used different pieces of the same tissue, intratumor heterogeneity could not be separated from technical variation. TCRbeta sequencing supported higher T cell infiltration in tumors than in uninvolved lung tissue, consistent with immunofluorescence CD3 counts. Since assay coverage differed from patient to patient depending on how much tissue was available, TCR sequencing was done for only a subset of the cohort. The TCR-derived T-cell fraction showed no difference between the flow cytometry-defined immunotypes IM1 (good prognosis) and IM2 (poor prognosis).

The first patient joined ICON in 2016, and enrollment wrapped up when the last patient was enrolled in September 2018. In a subcohort of around 77 patients, fresh tumor and matched uninvolved tissue were collected for in-depth immune analyses, with TCR sequencing among those analyses. No cell sorting was done, and TCR sequencing was instead run on DNA isolated from bulk tissue. The immunoSEQ assay used for TCR sequencing gave the T-cell fraction in both tumor and uninvolved lung tissue. The authors' analysis ran thus. For survival analysis, patients were split into high (upper tertile) and low (lower two tertiles) T-cell fraction groups and compared by log-rank test. Paired tumor versus uninvolved lung differences in T-cell fraction were tested with a signed-rank test. Here the immuneACCESS table is served through TCRdb, limited to in-frame sequences with V and J called. Missing clones are a known gap in these copies; in checked studies unresolved V genes cover under half, and the rest lacks a known reason. V and J calls plus clone size are reproduced from that table; the DNA served to infer D and trimming. A total of 14,000 to 15,000 clones appear in this sample, more than 80% of them only once. Approximately 2.6% of the sample is held by the ten biggest clonotypes.

Between the V and J ends, shortened by 0 bases and 8 bases respectively, the junction contains 13 bases. Taken from cysteine to phenylalanine, the CDR3 has 14 residues. Only the CDR3 DNA is retained, 42 bases long and in frame from the first base. In the germline V gene, CDR1 corresponds to LGHNA and CDR2 to YSLEER. The origin of this receptor is a human donor with non-small cell lung cancer. What was sequenced was lung tumor tissue. The rearranged segments are TRBV4-3 and TRBJ1-2; the best D guess is TRBD1, with 5 bases matching. CDR3 protein: CASSQDMDTRGYTF. The bases read TGCGCCAGCAGCCAAGATATGGACACACGGGGCTACACCTTC.